This passage covers 21 T cell receptor beta chains from one sample sequenced in a study of cytomegalovirus exposure and HLA in healthy donors. The protocol was immunoSEQ multiplex PCR, while the TCRdb copy is restricted to in-frame clones and leaves out a portion. The repertoire holds about 79,000 clones, with approximately 93% as singletons. The sample taken for sequencing was PBMCs. The receptors were gathered from a woman younger than 45 in good health and CMV-seronegative.

The chain has TRBV18 and TRBJ1-3, with a weak D call TRBD1 (6 bases). CDR1 is KGHSH and CDR2 is LQKENI in the germline V gene. V was pared by 2 bases and J by 2 bases, with 25 bases between. The CDR3 contains 20 residues. CDR3 sequence reads: CASSPMGPLQQGSPGNTIYF. The DNA for the CDR3 is TGTGCCAGCTCACCAATGGGGCCCCTACAACAGGGTTCGCCTGGAAACACCATATATTTT.

CDR3 coding DNA: TGTGCCAGCAGTTACGGACAGATCGACCTAAGAGATACGCAGTATTTT. Its translation is CASSYGQIDLRDTQYF. The V and J genes are TRBV6-5 and TRBJ2-3; D may be TRBD1 (6 bases). V was trimmed by 2 bases and J by 5 bases, leaving 17 bases between them. Germline V lookup: CDR1 MNHEY, CDR2 SVGAGI. The CDR3 contains 16 residues.

The CDR3 reads CASSLDGGVGTEAFF. The CDR3 bases are TGTGCCAGCAGCTTAGATGGGGGGGTGGGCACTGAAGCTTTCTTT. This chain joins TRBV13 and TRBJ1-1, with D possibly matching TRBD1 (5 bases). Trimming removed 1 base from V and 4 bases from J, with 13 bases in between. Germline V gene data show CDR1 as PRHDT and CDR2 as FYEKMQ (reference sequence). There are 15 residues in the CDR3. Full variable domain (remainder filled in from reference TRBV13 and TRBJ1-1): AAGVIQSPRHLIKEKRETATLKCYPIPRHDTVYWYQQGPGQDPQFLISFYEKMQSDKGSIPDRFSAQQFSDYHSELNMSSLELGDSALYFCASSLDGGVGTEAFFGQGTRLTVV.

The chain has TRBV9 and TRBJ1-6; 9 bases are shared with TRBD1. The CDR3 is 12 residues long. Germline CDR1 SGDLS, CDR2 YYNGEE. Losses at the gene ends were 5 bases for V and 10 bases for J; bases not matched to a gene: 1. The CDR3 DNA is TGTGCCAGCAGTACAGGGGGCTCACCCCTCCACTTT. Its protein product is CASSTGGSPLHF. Full variable domain (missing parts from reference TRBV9 and TRBJ1-6): DSGVTQTPKHLITATGQRVTLRCSPRSGDLSVYWYQQSLDQGLQFLIQYYNGEERAKGNILERFSAQQFPDLHSELNLSSLELGDSALYFCASSTGGSPLHFGNGTRLTVT.

The CDR3 is CASNSQGAIPYEQYF. The DNA of the CDR3 is TGTGCCAGCAACTCACAGGGAGCAATTCCCTACGAGCAGTACTTC. The V call is TRBV21-1, the J call TRBJ2-7; TRBD1, the table's D call, lacks a check against the DNA. TRBV21-1 represents a pseudogene. This CDR3 comprises 15 residues.

The V gene is TRBV18, the J gene TRBJ2-5, with TRBD1 matching 9 bases. Trimming at V came to 8 bases and at J to 5 bases, leaving 9 bases not matched to a gene. CDR1 and CDR2 from the germline V gene are KGHSH and LQKENI. The CDR3 has 14 amino acids. This chain's CDR3 is CASAWTGEGETQYF. The CDR3 bases are TGTGCCAGCGCATGGACAGGGGAAGGGGAGACCCAGTACTTC. Full variable domain (missing parts from reference TRBV18 and TRBJ2-5): NAGVMQNPRHLVRRRGQEARLRCSPMKGHSHVYWYRQLPEEGLKFMVYLQKENIIDESGMPKERFSAEFPKEGPSILRIQQVVRGDSAAYFCASAWTGEGETQYFGPGTRLLVL.

This chain connects TRBV5-1 to TRBJ1-2; D is possibly TRBD1 (5 bases). Germline V CDR1 and CDR2: SGHRS, YFSETQ. With 0 bases removed from V and 6 bases from J, the gap between germline ends came to 15 bases. The CDR3 runs 15 residues. CDR3 bases: TGCGCCAGCAGCTTGGTGTCAGGGCCTCGGGATGGCTACACCTTC. Amino acid sequence: CASSLVSGPRDGYTF.

This clone was seen just once. This rearrangement joins TRBV5-1 to TRBJ2-3; D possibly corresponds to TRBD2 (6 bases). The CDR3 has 16 residues. V lost 4 bases to trimming and J lost 4 bases, with 19 bases between them. CDR1 SGHRS and CDR2 YFSETQ come from the germline V gene. The CDR3 DNA is TGCGCCAGCAGCAGGAACCCGGGGACTTTCGCAGATACGCAGTATTTT. Translating gives CASSRNPGTFADTQYF.

This clone occurred once. CDR3: CASSGQANTEAFF. The CDR3 nucleotides are TGTGCCAGCAGTGGACAGGCGAACACTGAAGCTTTCTTT. This rearrangement joins TRBV2 to TRBJ1-1; perhaps TRBD1 as D (6 bases). V was shortened by 4 bases and J by 1 base, with 7 bases between the two germline ends. The germline CDR1 and CDR2 sequences are SNHLY and FYNNEI. CDR3 length: 13 amino acids.

Only a few counts were recorded for this clone. The rearrangement uses TRBV4-2 and TRBJ2-7; 16 bases agree with TRBD2. Looked up from germline, CDR1 is LGHNA and CDR2 is YNFKEQ. Trimming removed 1 base from V and 12 bases from J; junction bases left unmatched: 6. The CDR3 loop spans 15 amino acids. CDR3 sequence: CASSQVGTSGGASYF. CDR3 bases: TGTGCCAGCAGCCAAGTGGGGACTAGCGGGGGGGCCTCGTACTTC.

The J gene is TRBJ1-2, the V gene TRBV15, with 9 bases matching TRBD1. Unmatched junction bases numbered 9, after V lost 0 bases and J lost 7 bases. Germline loops: CDR1 LNHNV, CDR2 YYDKDF (reference sequence). The CDR3 totals 16 residues. The CDR3 loop is CATSRDKRATGGGYTF. Here the CDR3 DNA reads TGTGCCACCAGCAGAGATAAGAGAGCGACAGGGGGTGGCTACACCTTC.

The chain is built from TRBV19 and TRBJ2-7, with unresolved D. This CDR3 is built from 14 residues. Germline V CDR1 and CDR2: LNHDA, SQIVND (reference sequence). The V gene lost 8 bases and the J gene lost 3 bases, with 17 bases spanning the gap. The DNA of the CDR3 is TGTGCCAGTCATCCTCGAGGTCACGTCTACGAGCAGTACTTC. Translating gives CASHPRGHVYEQYF.

The V gene is TRBV9, the J gene TRBJ1-4; D possibly corresponds to TRBD1 (5 bases). V was trimmed by 3 bases and J by 6 bases, leaving 18 bases between them. This CDR3 contains 16 residues. CDR1 and CDR2 from the germline V gene are SGDLS and YYNGEE. The CDR3 region is CASSGQPGLRDEKLFF. The DNA for the CDR3 is TGTGCCAGCAGCGGCCAACCGGGACTTAGGGATGAAAAACTGTTTTTT.

This chain links TRBV29-1 with TRBJ2-3, with 12 bases lining up with TRBD2. The CDR3 sequence is 13 residues long. Looked up from germline, CDR1 is SQVTM and CDR2 is ANQGSEA. V was clipped by 6 bases and J by 5 bases; unmatched bases: 3. CDR3 region: CSVLTSGGDTQYF. As DNA, the CDR3 is TGCAGCGTGCTGACTAGCGGGGGAGATACGCAGTATTTT.

J is TRBJ2-7 and V is TRBV28, with 9 bases identical to TRBD2. Germline V gene lookup returns CDR1 MDHEN and CDR2 SYDVKM. The CDR3 runs 16 residues. Trimming at V came to 3 bases and at J to 0 bases, leaving 6 bases not matched to a gene. The CDR3 loop reads CASSLPSGTDSYEQYF. CDR3 in DNA: TGTGCCAGCAGTTTGCCTAGCGGGACAGACTCCTACGAGCAGTACTTC.

The chain has TRBV2 and TRBJ1-5, with 10 positions matching TRBD1. Germline CDR1 reads SNHLY; CDR2 reads FYNNEI. Trimming took 6 bases from V and 0 from J; bases not matched to a gene: 14. The CDR3 covers 19 residues. As DNA, the CDR3 is TGTGCCAGCAGGGTGAACCCGGGACAGGGGCAATATAGCAATCAGCCCCAGCATTTT. Amino acid sequence: CASRVNPGQGQYSNQPQHF. Together with reference TRBV2 and TRBJ1-5, the CDR3 gives the full variable domain: EPEVTQTPSHQVTQMGQEVILRCVPISNHLYFYWYRQILGQKVEFLVSFYNNEISEKSEIFDDQFSVERPDGSNFTLKIRSTKLEDSAMYFCASRVNPGQGQYSNQPQHFGDGTRLSIL.

This clone was recorded once. V usage is TRBV30 and J usage is TRBJ1-1; 11 bases match TRBD1. The J segment lost 10 bases and the V segment lost 3 bases, leaving 7 bases of the junction unmatched. The CDR3 covers 13 residues. Per germline, CDR1 GTSNPN and CDR2 SVGIG (reference sequence). Here the CDR3 reads CAWSFGQGAIAFF. Here the CDR3 DNA reads TGTGCCTGGAGCTTCGGACAGGGGGCTATAGCTTTCTTT.

J is TRBJ2-7 and V is TRBV2; D gene uncertain. CDR3 length: 12 residues. The ends were cut back, 6 bases at V and 3 bases at J, with 9 bases in the middle. Germline V gives CDR1 SNHLY, CDR2 FYNNEI. CDR3 nucleotides: TGTGCCAGCAGACCATCCAGCTACGAGCAGTACTTC. It encodes CASRPSSYEQYF.

The J gene is TRBJ2-1, the V gene TRBV27, with a weak D call TRBD1 (6 bases). With 6 bases removed from V and 11 bases from J, the gap between germline ends came to 11 bases. The germline V gene encodes CDR1 MNHEY and CDR2 SMNVEV (reference sequence). CDR3 length: 11 residues. The CDR3 sequence is CASSIGGQQFF. The CDR3 DNA sequence: TGTGCCAGCAGCATAGGGGGACAGCAGTTCTTC.

The chain links TRBV25-1 to TRBJ2-5, with 7 bases matching TRBD1. V lost 3 bases to trimming and J lost 1 base; unmatched junction nucleotides: 5. The CDR3 has 15 amino acids. Germline CDR1 MGHDK, CDR2 SYGVNS. The CDR3 bases are TGTGCCAGCAGTGACCCGGGACAGCCCCAAGAGACCCAGTACTTC. Protein: CASSDPGQPQETQYF.

This rearrangement joins TRBV28 to TRBJ2-7; D unclear. CDR1 is MDHEN, CDR2 SYDVKM, per germline. The germline V and J ends were trimmed by 6 bases and 1 base, with 7 bases remaining between them. There are 12 residues in the CDR3. CDR3 in amino acids: CASSSRSYEQYF. In DNA form, the CDR3 reads TGTGCCAGCAGCTCGAGGTCCTACGAGCAGTACTTC.